This T cell receptor beta chain was observed in a study of identical twins. Study conclusions and caveats: Modeled out-of-frame TCR alpha sharing in monozygotic twins fell below observed levels.

The trim removed 2 bases at V and 7 bases at J, leaving 3 bases unmatched. The germline gives CDR1 MNHEY, CDR2 SVGAGI. This CDR3 comprises 15 residues. Only a few counts were recorded for this clonotype. Its antigen is unknown. Template switching created a universal primer site, and the cDNA included unique molecular identifiers. TCRdb re-derived calls from the 5' RACE reads in MiXCR, one entry per CDR3 protein. Of some 300,000 distinct CDR3 sequences in the sample, more than 9% are singletons; the top ten hold 7.2%. These data also featured in a second study, about yellow fever vaccine responses in identical twins.

V gene TRBV6-5 combines with J gene TRBJ1-4; 11 bases are shared with TRBD1. The receptor comes from a woman aged 18-35 years in good health. Sequences were obtained from CD8+ T cells sorted from blood. The CDR3 loop is CASSYGTGGGEKLFF. CDR3 coding DNA: TGTGCCAGCAGTTACGGGACAGGGGGTGGTGAAAAACTGTTTTTT.